The next 20 T cell receptor beta chains were all read from a single sample in a study of T cells in Graves' hyperthyroidism and ophthalmopathy. RNA transcripts were the template for amplifying TCR beta CDR3 regions. Primed by the HTBI set, a first-round RT-PCR was run on the TCR CDR3. TCRdb analysed the multiplex PCR reads with MiXCR anew, one entry per CDR3 protein. The sample includes fewer than 750,000 distinct CDR3 sequences, about 14% of them seen just once. The sample comprised blood. All receptors derive from a woman aged 50 to 60 with Graves' ophthalmopathy.

This clonotype has a handful of counts. This chain joins TRBV7-9 and TRBJ1-5; D gene unclear. The V end lost 1 base, the J end lost 2 bases, and 18 bases lay between the germline ends. Germline V gene lookup returns CDR1 SEHNR and CDR2 FQNEAQ (reference sequence). The CDR3 runs 18 residues. CDR3: CASSLDPFLGMGNQPQHF. CDR3 DNA sequence: TGTGCCAGCAGCTTAGACCCTTTTTTGGGGATGGGCAATCAGCCCCAGCATTTT.

The rearrangement uses TRBV5-1 and TRBJ2-7; 7 nucleotides match TRBD2. Germline V gives CDR1 SGHRS, CDR2 YFSETQ. The CDR3 length is 14 residues. The trim removed 1 base at V and 1 base at J, leaving 2 bases unmatched. The CDR3 nucleotides are TGCGCCAGCAGCTTGCGTAGCGGGTCCTACGAGCAGTACTTC. Translating gives CASSLRSGSYEQYF.

The chain employs TRBV28 and TRBJ2-1, with a weak D call TRBD2 (6 bases). CDR1 is MDHEN, CDR2 SYDVKM, per germline. Between the trimmed V and J ends, which lost 7 bases and 8 bases, there was a span of 24 bases. CDR3 length: 16 amino acids. Here the CDR3 DNA reads TGTGCCAGCACTCCCTACCGGGGGAGAGGTGGCTATGAGCAGTTCTTC. As protein: CASTPYRGRGGYEQFF.

The chain carries TRBV4-2 and TRBJ2-2; D gene ambiguous. V lost 0 bases and J lost 6, with 5 bases in between. The CDR3 covers 13 residues. In germline, CDR1 is LGHNA, CDR2 YNFKEQ. The CDR3 DNA reads as TGTGCCAGCAGCCAAGAGAGGCCCGGGGAGCTGTTTTTT. Residues: CASSQERPGELFF.

Comments on this clonotype: One end of the junction fails to match germline, which may point to a read error. The gene calls are TRBV14 and TRBJ2-7; D gene ambiguous. Per the germline V gene, CDR1 is SGHDN and CDR2 is FVKESK. This CDR3 region has 14 residues. The CDR3 sequence: CASSQVWAVGERYF. The DNA for the CDR3 is TGTGCCAGCAGCCAAGTTTGGGCCGTGGGTGAGCGGTACTTC.

This clonotype has more than one count but fewer than ten. A much larger clone sits a single nucleotide away, making a read error possible. The chain employs TRBV18 and TRBJ1-5; D uncertain. The CDR3 has 13 amino acids. Trimming took 6 bases from V and 6 from J, leaving 12 bases between them. The germline CDR1 and CDR2 sequences are KGHSH and LQKENI. CDR3 loop: CASSQAPGQPQHF. The CDR3 DNA is TGTGCCAGCTCCCAAGCGCCGGGTCAGCCCCAGCATTTT.

This chain links TRBV5-1 with TRBJ2-1; D call uncertain. CDR1 SGHRS and CDR2 YFSETQ come from the germline V gene. The V and J ends lost 2 bases and 0 bases respectively, with 9 bases between them. CDR3 length equals 15 residues. The CDR3 is CASSFPKSSYNEQFF. DNA for the CDR3: TGCGCCAGCAGCTTCCCCAAGAGCTCCTACAATGAGCAGTTCTTC.

This clonotype was detected only a few times. V is TRBV25-1 and J is TRBJ2-2; D unclear. Germline V gives CDR1 MGHDK, CDR2 SYGVNS. There are 14 residues in the CDR3. Trimming took 7 bases from V and 0 from J, leaving 9 bases between them. The CDR3 DNA reads as TGTGCCAGCAAAGGTCCTGCGAACACCGGGGAGCTGTTTTTT. Translating it yields CASKGPANTGELFF.

As to this clonotype: No conserved phenylalanine or tryptophan is present at the end of the CDR3, so a read error is the likely explanation. J is TRBJ2-7 and V is TRBV6-2 or TRBV6-3; TRBD2 matches 7 bases. Germline trimming cut 6 bases from V and 0 bases from J; bases unmatched to any gene: 8. Germline CDR1 and CDR2: MNHEY and SVGEGT. This CDR3 contains 15 residues. CDR3 protein: CASRESAGSSYEQYL. The DNA of the CDR3 is TGTGCCAGCAGGGAATCAGCGGGGTCCTCCTACGAGCAGTACCTC.

About this clonotype itself: One base away lies a much larger clone, so this may be a sequencing read error. The gene calls are TRBV20-1 and TRBJ1-5; D may be TRBD1 (5 bases). The V end lost 0 bases, the J end lost 7 bases, and 13 bases lay between the germline ends. The CDR3 contains 14 residues. CDR1 is DFQATT, CDR2 SNEGSKA, per germline (reference sequence). The CDR3 is CSARDGTLRQPQHF. The CDR3 bases are TGCAGTGCTAGAGATGGGACTTTGAGGCAGCCCCAGCATTTT.

This clonotype occurred many times. The chain combines TRBV12-3 or TRBV12-4 with TRBJ2-1; 9 positions agree with TRBD2. Trimming removed 1 base from V and 1 base from J; junction bases left unmatched: 2. The length of the CDR3 is 16 residues. CDR3 residues: CASSLGLAESYNEQFF. The CDR3 DNA is TGTGCCAGCAGTTTAGGACTAGCGGAGTCCTACAATGAGCAGTTCTTC.

This clonotype has ten or more counts. The genes are TRBV2 and TRBJ1-5, with D tentatively TRBD1 (5 bases). V dropped 1 base and J dropped 2 bases, with 12 bases sitting between them. The germline V gene has CDR1 SNHLY and CDR2 FYNNEI. The CDR3 has 16 residues. The CDR3 DNA reads TGTGCCAGCAGTGAAGATGGGGGACGGGGCAATCAGCCCCAGCATTTT. It is translated as CASSEDGGRGNQPQHF.

This clonotype was seen at least ten times. The chain carries TRBV11-2 and TRBJ2-5; D uncertain. V was cut by 0 bases and J by 4 bases, with 6 bases left in between. CDR1 is SGHAT and CDR2 is FQNNGV in the germline V gene. This CDR3 comprises 13 residues. The CDR3 here is CASSLDAVETQYF. CDR3 bases: TGTGCCAGCAGCTTAGATGCTGTAGAGACCCAGTACTTC.

In this sample, this clonotype turned up a few times. The chain links TRBV7-2 to TRBJ2-7; unclear D gene. This CDR3 has 14 amino acids. From germline, CDR1 is SGHTA and CDR2 FQGNSA. V was clipped by 1 base and J by 0 bases, with 7 bases between them. The CDR3 spells CASSLGAISYEQYF. CDR3 coding DNA: TGTGCCAGCAGCTTAGGGGCAATCTCCTACGAGCAGTACTTC.

This clonotype showed up just a few times. This chain joins TRBV6-1 and TRBJ2-7; D is unclear. This CDR3 has 14 amino acids. CDR1 and CDR2 (germline): MNHNS, SASEGT. The V end was cut by 5 bases, the J end by 0 bases, with 11 bases between. In nucleotides, the CDR3 is TGTGCCAGCAGTTTGCTTTCGAACTCCTACGAGCAGTACTTC. Protein sequence: CASSLLSNSYEQYF.

This clonotype has a count of ten or more. The chain links TRBV6-1 to TRBJ2-3, with D tentatively TRBD2 (6 bases). Trimming took 5 bases from V and 3 from J, leaving 24 bases between them. CDR3 length equals 18 residues. Germline V lookup: CDR1 MNHNS, CDR2 SASEGT. CDR3 coding DNA: TGTGCCAGCAGTTTCAATTCAGAGCGGGTGTTGGCAACAGATACGCAGTATTTT. It encodes CASSFNSERVLATDTQYF.

This clonotype occurred a few times. The chain has TRBV27 and TRBJ2-1; D uncertain. Germline assignment: CDR1 MNHEY and CDR2 SMNVEV (reference sequence). This CDR3 is built from 15 residues. Trimming pared 1 base from V and 9 bases from J, leaving 16 bases between. Here the CDR3 reads CASSLLGQASGEQFF. The CDR3 DNA reads as TGTGCCAGCAGTTTATTAGGGCAGGCTTCAGGTGAGCAGTTCTTC.

This clonotype has more than one count but fewer than ten. The chain joins TRBV4-2 to TRBJ2-1; no definite D call. Germline lookup yields CDR1 LGHNA and CDR2 YNFKEQ. The CDR3 extends over 14 amino acids. The V gene lost 0 bases and the J gene lost 9 bases, with 12 bases spanning the gap. The CDR3 DNA is TGTGCCAGCAGCCAAGAGGGCTATCTGGGTGAGCAGTTCTTC. Translated, it gives CASSQEGYLGEQFF.

This clonotype was seen ten or more times. The V call is TRBV5-1, the J call TRBJ2-6; possible D gene TRBD1, 5 bases. V gave up 0 bases and J gave up 3 bases, with 7 bases separating them. Looked up from germline, CDR1 is SGHRS and CDR2 is YFSETQ. CDR3 length equals 15 residues. Written as DNA, the CDR3 is TGCGCCAGCAGCTTGGCCAGGGTTGGGGCCAACGTCCTGACTTTC. The encoded protein is CASSLARVGANVLTF.

The chain couples TRBV15 to TRBJ1-1, with 7 bases lining up with TRBD1. The V gene end was trimmed by 5 bases and the J gene end by 0 bases; junction bases not matched to a gene: 6. Germline V gene data show CDR1 as LNHNV and CDR2 as YYDKDF (reference sequence). The CDR3 spans 15 residues. The CDR3 sequence is CATSPTGALNTEAFF. CDR3 in DNA: TGTGCCACCAGCCCAACAGGGGCACTGAACACTGAAGCTTTCTTT.